Below, 18 T cell receptor beta chains from the same sample are listed, as sequenced in a study of cytomegalovirus exposure and HLA in healthy donors. PCR involved 60 Vbeta and 13 Jbeta primers. Method: immunoSEQ multiplex PCR; TCRdb's copy keeps in-frame clones and lacks some. The sample lists some 180,000 clones, 70% to 85% seen once, with around 3.5% in the top ten. The sample taken for sequencing was PBMCs. The receptors originated from a woman aged 60-75 years in good health and CMV-seropositive.

The V call is TRBV5-4, the J call TRBJ2-7, with 10 positions matching TRBD2. The CDR3 extends over 16 amino acids. The V gene end was trimmed by 2 bases and the J gene end by 4 bases; junction bases not matched to a gene: 9. Germline-derived CDR1 and CDR2 are SGHNT and YYREEE (reference sequence). CDR3 sequence: CASSFVAGGIKYEQYF. For the CDR3, the DNA is TGTGCCAGCAGCTTTGTAGCGGGGGGAATCAAATACGAGCAGTACTTC.

Here the CDR3 reads CACDRGLRDTQYF. The CDR3 nucleotides are TGTGCCTGCGACAGGGGGCTGAGGGATACGCAGTATTTT. The V call is TRBV6-1, the J call TRBJ2-3; 10 positions match TRBD1. The V segment lost 11 bases and the J segment 6 bases; nucleotides outside the gene matches: 8. There are 13 residues in the CDR3. CDR1 is MNHNS, CDR2 SASEGT, per germline.

The chain employs TRBV7-2 and TRBJ2-1; 14 bases agree with TRBD2. The V gene's germline CDR1 is SGHTA and CDR2 FQGNSA. This CDR3 has 16 residues. J lost 10 bases, V lost 5 bases, and 10 bases had no gene match. The CDR3 region has the DNA TGTGCCAGCAGCCCCCCGGGACTAGCGGGAGTACGGGAGCAGTTCTTC. Protein: CASSPPGLAGVREQFF.

The chain has TRBV11-2 and TRBJ1-3, with 9 bases lining up with TRBD1. CDR1 SGHAT and CDR2 FQNNGV come from the germline V gene. After removal of 3 bases from V and 8 bases from J, the junction contained 8 bases not matched to a gene. This CDR3 is built from 15 residues. In nucleotides, the CDR3 is TGTGCCAGCAGCTTTTGGGACAGGGCGACGGACACCATATATTTT. Its translation: CASSFWDRATDTIYF.

The chain has TRBV5-1 and TRBJ2-2, with D perhaps matching TRBD1 (5 bases). The ends were cut back, 2 bases at V and 5 bases at J, with 16 bases in the middle. This CDR3 comprises 16 residues. CDR1 SGHRS and CDR2 YFSETQ come from the germline V gene. The CDR3 coding sequence is TGCGCCAGCAGCTTACTTGGGCAGGGCGCGACCGGGGAGCTGTTTTTT. Its protein product is CASSLLGQGATGELFF.

This chain links TRBV28 with TRBJ1-2; 7 nucleotides agree with TRBD1. Germline assignment: CDR1 MDHEN and CDR2 SYDVKM. With V trimmed by 7 bases and J by 6 bases, 8 bases remained unmatched. CDR3 length equals 13 residues. The chain's CDR3 is CASIPGQFDGYTF. Here the CDR3 DNA reads TGTGCCAGCATTCCGGGACAGTTTGATGGCTACACCTTC.

The chain carries TRBV18 and TRBJ2-7, with TRBD1 as a possible D gene (5 bases). This CDR3 region has 15 residues. Looked up from germline, CDR1 is KGHSH and CDR2 is LQKENI. Between the trimmed V and J ends, which lost 3 bases and 2 bases, there was a span of 14 bases. CDR3 residues: CASSPGQGGTYEQYF. CDR3 nucleotide sequence: TGTGCCAGCTCACCGGGGCAGGGTGGGACCTACGAGCAGTACTTC. The whole variable domain, remainder taken from reference TRBV18 and TRBJ2-7, is NAGVMQNPRHLVRRRGQEARLRCSPMKGHSHVYWYRQLPEEGLKFMVYLQKENIIDESGMPKERFSAEFPKEGPSILRIQQVVRGDSAAYFCASSPGQGGTYEQYFGPGTRLTVT.

The J gene is TRBJ2-7, the V gene TRBV19, with TRBD2 as a possible D gene (7 bases). The V gene's germline CDR1 is LNHDA and CDR2 SQIVND (reference sequence). The CDR3 totals 16 residues. Trimming shortened V by 5 bases and J by 5 bases, and 22 bases separated the two germline ends. In DNA, the CDR3 is TGTGCCAGTAGTCTCACGCCGGGGGGCCGGGGGCACGAGCAGTACTTC. Translation: CASSLTPGGRGHEQYF.

The chain carries TRBV6-5 and TRBJ2-7, with 7 bases that match TRBD2. J lost 5 bases, V lost 2 bases, and 6 bases had no gene match. Germline CDR1 and CDR2: MNHEY and SVGAGI. The CDR3 is 14 residues long. CDR3 residues: CASSYAPAGDEQYF. The CDR3 coding sequence is TGTGCCAGCAGTTACGCCCCCGCGGGGGACGAGCAGTACTTC.

This clone was counted a single time. V gene TRBV4-1 combines with J gene TRBJ2-7; 9 bases agree with TRBD1. CDR1 and CDR2 (germline): MGHRA, YSYEKL. V shed 3 bases, J shed 6 bases, and the junction held 9 bases outside the gene matches. This CDR3 has 15 residues. CDR3 in amino acids: CASSQEDRGFFEQYF. The CDR3 DNA sequence: TGCGCCAGCAGCCAGGAGGACAGGGGCTTTTTCGAGCAGTACTTC.

This clone has just one count. This chain connects TRBV29-1 to TRBJ1-2; 9 nucleotides match TRBD1. Germline lookup yields CDR1 SQVTM and CDR2 ANQGSEA. Unmatched junction bases numbered 9, after V lost 7 bases and J lost 9 bases. The CDR3 totals 12 residues. The CDR3 bases are TGCAGCGCACGGACAGGGGTCGGAAGCTACACCTTC. Its protein product is CSARTGVGSYTF.

In its sample, this clone was seen once. V gene TRBV28 combines with J gene TRBJ1-5, with 8 bases that match TRBD1. CDR1 MDHEN and CDR2 SYDVKM come from the germline V gene. V lost 3 bases, J lost 7 bases, and 14 bases stayed unmatched. The CDR3 has 17 amino acids. The CDR3 here is CASSFLSGQGANQPQHF. CDR3 bases: TGTGCCAGCAGTTTTTTGAGTGGGCAGGGGGCGAACCAGCCCCAGCATTTT. Full variable domain (missing parts from reference TRBV28 and TRBJ1-5): DVKVTQSSRYLVKRTGEKVFLECVQDMDHENMFWYRQDPGLGLRLIYFSYDVKMKEKGDIPEGYSVSREKKERFSLILESASTNQTSMYLCASSFLSGQGANQPQHFGDGTRLSIL.

This chain links TRBV5-5 with TRBJ2-4, with 10 bases matching TRBD2. CDR3 length equals 17 residues. Germline V gene sequence: CDR1 SGHKS, CDR2 YYEKEE (reference sequence). V gave up 5 bases and J gave up 4 bases; unmatched junction bases: 12. The CDR3 spells CASSFEAGGPVKNIQYF. Written as DNA, the CDR3 is TGTGCCAGCAGTTTCGAAGCGGGAGGGCCGGTTAAAAACATTCAGTACTTC.

This rearrangement joins TRBV19 to TRBJ2-3; 8 bases map to TRBD2. The germline V gene encodes CDR1 LNHDA and CDR2 SQIVND (reference sequence). The CDR3 has 14 amino acids. The junction had 9 bases not matched to a gene; V was cut back by 7 bases and J by 6 bases. CDR3: CASTDGGAGDTQYF. Written as DNA, the CDR3 is TGTGCCAGTACGGACGGGGGGGCAGGCGATACGCAGTATTTT. The whole variable domain, remainder taken from reference TRBV19 and TRBJ2-3, is DGGITQSPKYLFRKEGQNVTLSCEQNLNHDAMYWYRQDPGQGLRLIYYSQIVNDFQKGDIAEGYSVSREKKESFPLTVTSAQKNPTAFYLCASTDGGAGDTQYFGPGTRLTVL.

This chain uses TRBV6-6 with TRBJ2-7; no definite D call. Trimming took 2 bases from V and 6 from J, leaving 5 bases between them. The V gene's germline CDR1 is MNHNY and CDR2 SVGAGI (reference sequence). This CDR3 spans 11 amino acids. The CDR3: CASSYRVEQYF. DNA for the CDR3: TGTGCCAGCAGTTACCGGGTCGAGCAGTACTTC.

There are a few counts of this clone. The rearrangement uses TRBV2 and TRBJ1-5; D is undetermined. The CDR3 covers 15 residues. The ends were cut back, 1 base at V and 0 bases at J, with 7 bases in the middle. Germline V gene data show CDR1 as SNHLY and CDR2 as FYNNEI. The CDR3 protein is CASSEVQPSNQPQHF. CDR3 nucleotide sequence: TGTGCCAGCAGTGAAGTACAGCCTAGCAATCAGCCCCAGCATTTT.

The chain carries TRBV11-2 and TRBJ2-3; D is possibly TRBD2 (5 bases). The CDR3 extends over 13 amino acids. V was pared by 3 bases and J by 6 bases, with 10 bases between. Germline lookup yields CDR1 SGHAT and CDR2 FQNNGV. As DNA, the CDR3 is TGTGCCAGCAGCTTCCTAGCTGGGGATACGCAGTATTTT. It yields the protein CASSFLAGDTQYF.

This chain uses TRBV19 with TRBJ2-1; the D is unclear. The CDR3 runs 15 residues. Germline CDR1 LNHDA, CDR2 SQIVND (reference sequence). Trimming took off 5 bases at V and 2 bases at J, with 13 bases between the two ends. CDR3 sequence (DNA): TGTGCCAGTAGTCCCCGTACGGGTACCTACAATGAGCAGTTCTTC. As protein: CASSPRTGTYNEQFF.